This T cell receptor beta chain was recovered during a study of blood T cell repertoires in COVID-19. Whole-study context: Whether acute or convalescent, the COVID-19 samples came from the United States, Italy and Spain.

Libraries were prepared by immunoSEQ multiplex PCR; TCRdb keeps only in-frame clonotypes and omits some of them. The sample records roughly 250,000 clones, 65% to 90% being singletons. CDR1 is SGDLS, CDR2 YYNGEE, per germline. Trimming pared 3 bases from V and 4 bases from J, leaving 16 bases between. The CDR3 is 16 amino acids. The receptor comes from a woman of 80 years or more with active or convalescent COVID-19. The specimen was peripheral blood. The chain has TRBV9 and TRBJ2-2, with D possibly being TRBD2 (6 bases). The CDR3 DNA is TGTGCCAGCAGCGCTCTGGGGGGTGGTCGCACCGGGGAGCTGTTTTTT. As protein: CASSALGGGRTGELFF.